These 17 T cell receptor beta chains came from one sample sequenced in a study of blood T cells in healthy people across ages. With a J-beta primer mix and a sample-barcoded 5' primer, a second PCR ran roughly 6 to 11 cycles. TCRdb used MiXCR to reprocess the 5' RACE reads, holding one entry per CDR3 protein. The profile shows approximately 690,000 distinct CDR3 sequences, about 43% of them singletons. The sample taken for sequencing was blood. The receptors originated from an older man in good health.

This clonotype was found once. The V and J genes are TRBV7-9 and TRBJ2-7; either TRBD1 or TRBD2 may supply D (5 bases each). The CDR3 consists of 15 residues. Germline lookup yields CDR1 SEHNR and CDR2 FQNEAQ (reference sequence). The V end was cut by 5 bases, the J end by 2 bases, with 16 bases between. The CDR3 region is CASSLIEGHPYEQYF. The CDR3 DNA is TGTGCCAGCAGCCTCATCGAGGGGCATCCCTACGAGCAGTACTTC. The entire variable domain, with the rest obtained from reference TRBV7-9 and TRBJ2-7, is as follows: DTGVSQNPRHKITKRGQNVTFRCDPISEHNRLYWYRQTLGQGPEFLTYFQNEAQLEKSRLLSDRFSAERPKGSFSTLEIQRTEQGDSAMYLCASSLIEGHPYEQYFGPGTRLTVT.

The genes are TRBV7-9 and TRBJ2-3, with 9 bases identical to TRBD1. The CDR3 length is 16 residues. V gave up 5 bases and J gave up 5 bases; unmatched junction bases: 11. The germline CDR1 and CDR2 sequences are SEHNR and FQNEAQ (reference sequence). CDR3: CASSPRQGGAGDTQYF. CDR3 sequence (DNA): TGTGCCAGCAGCCCCAGACAGGGGGGAGCGGGAGATACGCAGTATTTT.

The table lists this clonotype with many counts. The CDR3 protein is CSAIRTSGIYEQYF. The CDR3 bases are TGCAGTGCTATAAGGACTAGCGGGATATACGAGCAGTACTTC. The chain couples TRBV20-1 to TRBJ2-7, with TRBD2 matching over 12 bases. Germline trimming cut 4 bases from V and 4 bases from J; bases unmatched to any gene: 5. The V gene's germline CDR1 is DFQATT and CDR2 SNEGSKA (reference sequence). The CDR3 is 14 residues long.

This clonotype was observed a handful of times. The chain uses TRBV20-1 and TRBJ1-2; tentative D call: TRBD1 (6 bases). There are 14 residues in the CDR3. Looked up from germline, CDR1 is DFQATT and CDR2 is SNEGSKA (reference sequence). V was clipped by 0 bases and J by 6 bases, with 14 bases between them. The CDR3, as DNA: TGCAGTGCTAGAGAGGACAGACTCAATGATGGCTACACCTTC. Translated: CSAREDRLNDGYTF.

V usage is TRBV20-1 and J usage is TRBJ2-3, with D tentatively TRBD2 (6 bases). Germline-derived CDR1 and CDR2 are DFQATT and SNEGSKA (reference sequence). The CDR3 runs to 17 residues. V was trimmed by 2 bases and J by 2 bases, leaving 20 bases between them. CDR3 coding DNA: TGCAGTGCTAGAAACTTGTTTGTATTAGCGGACACAGATACGCAGTATTTT. This gives the protein CSARNLFVLADTDTQYF.

CDR3 bases: TGTGCCAGCATCCCCGGGTCCTCCCGGCAGGAGCAGTACTTC. Encoded protein: CASIPGSSRQEQYF. This sequence joins TRBV12-3 or TRBV12-4 and TRBJ2-5; no clear D gene. Trimming took 7 bases from V and 11 from J, leaving 23 bases between them. CDR3 length equals 14 residues.

This clonotype was detected ten times or more. The V and J genes are TRBV7-9 and TRBJ2-1, with 8 bases matching TRBD2. The CDR3 runs 16 residues. Germline V gene data show CDR1 as SEHNR and CDR2 as FQNEAQ (reference sequence). After removal of 5 bases from V and 0 bases from J, the junction contained 6 bases not matched to a gene. CDR3 nucleotides: TGTGCCAGCAGCCCACGACTAGCGACCTCCTACAATGAGCAGTTCTTC. Protein sequence: CASSPRLATSYNEQFF.

There are a few counts of this clonotype. A read error is possible here, since a much larger clone lies one base away. The genes are TRBV15 and TRBJ2-3; D remains ambiguous. Germline-derived CDR1 and CDR2 are LNHNV and YYDKDF (reference sequence). This CDR3 contains 14 residues. Trimming shortened V by 0 bases and J by 8 bases, and 12 bases separated the two germline ends. CDR3 sequence reads: CATSREKWLGTQYF. The CDR3 DNA sequence: TGTGCCACCAGCAGAGAGAAGTGGCTCGGTACGCAGTATTTT.

The V gene is TRBV7-2, the J gene TRBJ2-5, with TRBD2 matching 15 bases. Germline-derived CDR1 and CDR2 are SGHTA and FQGNSA. The CDR3 is 16 residues long. Trimming cost V 4 bases and J 1 base; bases outside gene matches: 1. DNA of the CDR3: TGTGCCAGCAGCTGGGGACTAGCGGGAGGCCAAGAGACCCAGTACTTC. Residues: CASSWGLAGGQETQYF.

The chain is built from TRBV6-1 and TRBJ1-5, with D perhaps TRBD1 (6 bases). This CDR3 is 13 amino acids long. Germline V lookup: CDR1 MNHNS, CDR2 SASEGT. V lost 4 bases to trimming and J lost 6 bases, with 10 bases between them. The CDR3 here is CASSVIQGQPQHF. In DNA, the CDR3 is TGTGCCAGCAGTGTTATACAGGGTCAGCCCCAGCATTTT.

This clonotype was recorded only once. The gene calls are TRBV10-1 and TRBJ1-2, with D possibly being TRBD1 (6 bases). The CDR3 spans 15 residues. CDR1 is WNHNN, CDR2 SYGVQD, per germline (reference sequence). V was shortened by 2 bases and J by 3 bases, with 13 bases between the two germline ends. CDR3 loop: CASSEIRGADYGYTF. The CDR3 bases are TGCGCCAGCAGTGAGATAAGGGGGGCTGACTATGGCTACACCTTC.

This clonotype was counted many times. This rearrangement joins TRBV5-1 to TRBJ2-1, with 7 bases fitting TRBD1. The V gene end was trimmed by 0 bases and the J gene end by 3 bases; junction bases not matched to a gene: 3. Germline lookup yields CDR1 SGHRS and CDR2 YFSETQ. The CDR3 sequence is 15 residues long. The CDR3 DNA follows: TGCGCCAGCAGCTTGGAGGGACAGTACTACAATGAGCAGTTCTTC. This codes for CASSLEGQYYNEQFF. The variable domain in full, completed from reference TRBV5-1 and TRBJ2-1, reads KAGVTQTPRYLIKTRGQQVTLSCSPISGHRSVSWYQQTPGQGLQFLFEYFSETQRNKGNFPGRFSGRQFSNSRSEMNVSTLELGDSALYLCASSLEGQYYNEQFFGPGTRLTVL.

This rearrangement joins TRBV6-1 to TRBJ1-4; D gene uncertain. Germline CDR1 and CDR2: MNHNS and SASEGT. The V end was cut by 4 bases, the J end by 4 bases, with 13 bases between. The CDR3 sequence is 15 residues long. The CDR3 sequence is CASSGSHGDNEKLFF. In DNA, the CDR3 is TGTGCCAGCAGTGGCAGTCACGGGGATAATGAAAAACTGTTTTTT.

V and J are TRBV6-2 or TRBV6-3 and TRBJ2-3; D may be TRBD2 (5 bases). The CDR3 spans 13 residues. Trimming took off 2 bases at V and 4 bases at J, with 7 bases between the two ends. CDR1 and CDR2 (germline): MNHEY, SVGEGT. CDR3 sequence (DNA): TGTGCCAGCAGTTACGCGGGCGCAGATACGCAGTATTTT. Translation: CASSYAGADTQYF.

This clonotype turned up a few times. The chain has TRBV20-1 and TRBJ2-1; D is uncertain. Germline V CDR1 and CDR2: DFQATT, SNEGSKA (reference sequence). Trimming left V 5 bases short and J 3 bases short, with 11 bases between. This CDR3 is 13 amino acids long. The DNA of the CDR3 is TGCAGTGCTCAGCAAGAGTTCTACAATGAGCAGTTCTTC. This sequence encodes CSAQQEFYNEQFF.

The chain joins TRBV4-1 to TRBJ1-1; the D is unclear. The CDR3 is 13 residues long. Germline V gene lookup returns CDR1 MGHRA and CDR2 YSYEKL. V was clipped by 2 bases and J by 0 bases, with 4 bases between them. In DNA form, the CDR3 reads TGCGCCAGCAGCCAATCTGTGAACACTGAAGCTTTCTTT. The encoded protein is CASSQSVNTEAFF.

This clonotype was counted a few times. For the CDR3, the DNA is TGTGCCAGCAGGGAACAGGGGGCGAATAGCTACGAGCAGTACTTC. This gives the protein CASREQGANSYEQYF. The chain has TRBV28 and TRBJ2-7; 9 positions agree with TRBD1. The trim removed 6 bases at V and 3 bases at J, leaving 9 bases unmatched. CDR3 length equals 15 residues. Germline V gene lookup returns CDR1 MDHEN and CDR2 SYDVKM.